A selection of T cell receptor beta chains follows, all from one sample in a study of blood T cell repertoires in COVID-19. Repertoires were generated with immunoSEQ multiplex PCR, while TCRdb's copy carries only in-frame clones and drops some. The sample includes tens of thousands of clones, 82% seen only once; the top ten take roughly 3.9%. The sample consisted of peripheral blood. The receptors stem from a man aged 55-75 years with acute or convalescent COVID-19. CDR3s include the opening cysteine and the closing phenylalanine or tryptophan. Fields, in order: clone size, J gene, V gene, D gene, CDR3 DNA, CDR3 protein. A D gene is named only where the DNA matches it firmly. Not every row has a clone size; where given, it reads once, few, many or a size class.

NA | TRBJ1-2 | TRBV2 | TRBD1 | TGTGCCAGCTCTCTCCTAGGGACAGGTCAAGGCTACACCTTC | CASSLLGTGQGYTF
NA | TRBJ1-1 | TRBV5-6 | NA | TGTGCCAGCAGCTTAGGCGGGGGTATGGCTGAAGCTTTCTTT | CASSLGGGMAEAFF
NA | TRBJ1-1 | TRBV28 | TRBD1 | TGTGCCAGCAGTCTCGGGACAGGGGGCCGGACTGAAGCTTTCTTT | CASSLGTGGRTEAFF
NA | TRBJ1-1 | TRBV18 | NA | TGTGCCAGCTCACCAGATCAGGGCCTGAACACTGAAGCTTTCTTT | CASSPDQGLNTEAFF
NA | TRBJ2-7 | TRBV4-1 | NA | TGCGCCAGCAGCCGGTTCGGGATCTCCTACGAGCAGTACTTC | CASSRFGISYEQYF
NA | TRBJ1-5 | TRBV6-2/TRBV6-3 | NA | TGTGCCAGCAGTTACGAAACAGGCAATCAGCCCCAGCATTTT | CASSYETGNQPQHF
few | TRBJ1-1 | TRBV6-5 | NA | TGTGCCAGCGGGCCCATAACGGTGAACACTGAAGCTTTCTTT | CASGPITVNTEAFF
once | TRBJ1-6 | TRBV4-1 | NA | TGCGCCAGCAGCCAAGATCACCCAGGCATGAATTCACCCCTCCACTTT | CASSQDHPGMNSPLHF
once | TRBJ2-2 | TRBV6-2/TRBV6-3 | NA | TGTGCCAGCAGTTGTCACCGGGACAAGAAACGCCGTGCGTCCGGGGAGCTGTTTTTT | CASSCHRDKKRRASGELFF
NA | TRBJ1-6 | TRBV19 | NA | TGTGCCAGTAGTACGGACAGAGGCTATAATTCACCCCTCCACTTT | CASSTDRGYNSPLHF
NA | TRBJ1-5 | TRBV7-6 | NA | TGTGCCAGCAGCTTAGCAGTGGGCCAGCCCCAGCATTTT | CASSLAVGQPQHF
NA | TRBJ1-3 | TRBV19 | NA | TGTGCCAGTAGTAGGAACCAGGGATACACCATATATTTT | CASSRNQGYTIYF
once | TRBJ2-3 | TRBV7-9 | NA | TGTGCCAGCAGACCTTTCCGGGGGAGCACAGATACGCAGTATTTT | CASRPFRGSTDTQYF
NA | TRBJ1-1 | TRBV7-3 | TRBD1 | TGTGCCAGCAGCGTTCAAAGGACAGGGCAAGTAGAAGCTTTCTTT | CASSVQRTGQVEAFF
NA | TRBJ1-2 | TRBV2 | NA | TGTGCCAGCAGATTTTACAGCTATGGCTACACCTTC | CASRFYSYGYTF